The clone carrying this T cell receptor (beta chain) was observed at least ten times. Its antigen remains unidentified. These data originate in a study of regulatory T cells in long-lasting Graves disease. Study-wide results and caveats: TCR diversity in persistent Graves' patients was below that of newly diagnosed ones. TRBV28, TRBJ1-2 and TRBJ2-5 emerged as the favored segments in persistent disease.

CDR1 and CDR2 from the germline V gene are MDHEN and SYDVKM. V was clipped by 7 bases and J by 4 bases, with 13 bases between them. CDR3 length: 13 residues. Arm-PCR with iRepertoire HTBI primers amplified the CDR3 regions for these TCR beta libraries. TCRdb redid the calling of the multiplex PCR reads with MiXCR, one entry per CDR3 protein. The sample has roughly 360,000 distinct CDR3 sequences, approximately 25% seen once. The time point here: persistent/refractory GD, antithyroid drugs over 5 years with positive TRAb. The TCR library was prepared using RNA isolated from PBMCs. Patients with Graves' disease were diagnosed by American Thyroid Association guidelines.

This chain uses TRBV28 with TRBJ1-1; tentatively, D is TRBD1 (6 bases). This clonotype was sampled from a woman aged 40 to 49 with Graves disease. The specimen was peripheral blood mononuclear cells (PBMCs), collected when the disease was refractory, from a patient treated with antithyroid drugs. CDR3 nucleotides: TGTGCCAGCAAATTACAGGGTCGCACTGAAGCTTTCTTT. Translated: CASKLQGRTEAFF.